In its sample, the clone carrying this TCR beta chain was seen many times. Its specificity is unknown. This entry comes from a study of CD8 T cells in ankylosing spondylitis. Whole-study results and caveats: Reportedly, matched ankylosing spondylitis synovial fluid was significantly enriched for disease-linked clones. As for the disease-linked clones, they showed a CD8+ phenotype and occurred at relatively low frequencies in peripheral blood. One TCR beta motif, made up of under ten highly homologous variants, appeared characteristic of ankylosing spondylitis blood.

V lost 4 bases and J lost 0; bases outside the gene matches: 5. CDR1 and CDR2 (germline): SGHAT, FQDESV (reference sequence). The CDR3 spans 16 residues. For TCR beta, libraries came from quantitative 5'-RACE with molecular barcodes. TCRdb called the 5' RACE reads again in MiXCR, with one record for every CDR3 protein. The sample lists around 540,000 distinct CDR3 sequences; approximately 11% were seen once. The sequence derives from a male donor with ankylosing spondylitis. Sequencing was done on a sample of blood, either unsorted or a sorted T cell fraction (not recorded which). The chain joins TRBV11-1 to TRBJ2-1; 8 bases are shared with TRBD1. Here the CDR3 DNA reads TGTGCCAGCAGCTCAAGACAGGGGCACTCCTACAATGAGCAGTTCTTC. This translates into CASSSRQGHSYNEQFF.